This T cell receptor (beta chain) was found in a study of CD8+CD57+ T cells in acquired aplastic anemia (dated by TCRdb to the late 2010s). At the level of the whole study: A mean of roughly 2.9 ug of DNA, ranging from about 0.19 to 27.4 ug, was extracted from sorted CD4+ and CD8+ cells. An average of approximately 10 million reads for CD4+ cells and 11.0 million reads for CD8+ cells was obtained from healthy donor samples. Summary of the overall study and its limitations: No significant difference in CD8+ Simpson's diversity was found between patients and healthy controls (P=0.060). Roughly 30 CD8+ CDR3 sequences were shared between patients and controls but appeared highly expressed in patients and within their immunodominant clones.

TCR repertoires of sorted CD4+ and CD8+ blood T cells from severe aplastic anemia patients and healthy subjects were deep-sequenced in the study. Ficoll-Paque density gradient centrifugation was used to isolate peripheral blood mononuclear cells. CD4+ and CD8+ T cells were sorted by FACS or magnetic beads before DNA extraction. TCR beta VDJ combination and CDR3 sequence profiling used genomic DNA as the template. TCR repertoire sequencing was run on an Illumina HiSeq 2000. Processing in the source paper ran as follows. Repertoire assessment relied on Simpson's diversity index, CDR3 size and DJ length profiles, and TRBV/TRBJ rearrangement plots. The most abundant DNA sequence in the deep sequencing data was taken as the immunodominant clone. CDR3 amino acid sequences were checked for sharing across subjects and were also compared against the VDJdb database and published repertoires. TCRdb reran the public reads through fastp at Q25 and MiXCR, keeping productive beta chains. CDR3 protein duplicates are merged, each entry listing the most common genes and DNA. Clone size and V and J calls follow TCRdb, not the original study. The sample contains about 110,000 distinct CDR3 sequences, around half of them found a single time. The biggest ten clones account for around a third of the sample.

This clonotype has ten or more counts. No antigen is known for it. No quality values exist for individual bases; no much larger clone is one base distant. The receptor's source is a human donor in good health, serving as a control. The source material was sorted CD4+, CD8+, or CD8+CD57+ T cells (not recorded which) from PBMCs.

The CDR3 corresponds to CASSGRQGVLFYEQYF. In nucleotide form, the sequence is TGTGCCAGCAGTGGCAGACAGGGGGTACTATTTTACGAGCAGTACTTC. The sequence links TRBV25-1 to TRBJ2-7; 9 bases in the middle match TRBD1. Trimming leaves V shorter by 4 bases and J shorter by 4 bases, with the junction holding 11 bases beyond the gene matches. The germline V gene provides CDR1 MGHDK and CDR2 SYGVNS. The CDR3 sequence holds 16 residues, the cysteine and phenylalanine included. Just the 48-base CDR3 DNA is kept, in frame starting at base 1.